Included here is one T cell receptor (beta chain) sequence, with context. Its antigen is still unknown. The sample is drawn from a study of a mutant IDH1 vaccine in newly diagnosed glioma. Across the whole study: Treated patients, about 60% male and roughly 40% female, averaged about 40 years of age. Previous treatment comprised radiotherapy, temozolomide, or both, mostly both. Study outcomes and limitations: It was over 85% of patients that developed vaccine-induced immune responses.

Indicated time point: baseline, week 1 (first vaccination visit). As to treatment: pre-vaccination baseline after standard-of-care therapy. Donor diagnoses consisted of new WHO grade 3 or 4 IDH1-mutant, ATRX-lost astrocytomas. Here immunoSEQ multiplex PCR was the method, and the copy in TCRdb shows in-frame clones only, minus some. The sample yields more than 80,000 clones, about four fifths seen once. V was pared by 0 bases and J by 1 base, with 14 bases between. The CDR3 has 17 amino acids. The germline gives CDR1 SGDLS, CDR2 YYNGEE. The receptor was derived from a woman aged 45-65 years with glioma. This material consisted of PBMCs, taken from a glioma patient treated with radiotherapy, temozolomide or both. The rearrangement joins TRBV9 to TRBJ1-3, with a possible D match to TRBD1 (6 bases). CDR3 sequence: CASSVGAGDFSGNTIYF. In nucleotides, the CDR3 is TGTGCCAGCAGCGTAGGAGCAGGGGACTTTTCTGGAAACACCATATATTTT.